The sequence of this TCR beta chain was determined in a study of neurological immune-mediated disorders. Study outcomes and limitations: The study found the most TCR clonal expansion in HTLV-1-associated myelopathy and the least in multiple sclerosis, below healthy controls. TCR-beta repertoires seemed private in all groups, with no expanded CDR3 amino acid sequences shared.

This clonotype was recorded many times. Its antigen is as yet unknown. The cDNA came from 5'RACE with 10-nucleotide random UMIs. TCRdb reprocessed the 5' RACE reads via MiXCR and lists one record per CDR3 protein. The table shows tens of thousands of distinct CDR3 sequences, with about 22% occurring only once. The time point is: technical triplicate 3. Unsorted libraries were derived from 2 million PBMCs stored at -80 C. The sequence was obtained from a man in his fifties or sixties with HTLV-1-associated myelopathy (HAM/TSP). Material for sequencing was PBMCs.

The CDR3 spells CASSLAGGHNEQFF. CDR3 bases: TGTGCCAGCAGCTTAGCGGGAGGACACAATGAGCAGTTCTTC. V gene TRBV7-9 combines with J gene TRBJ2-1; TRBD2 is a possible D gene (6 bases). Trimming stripped 0 bases from V and 5 bases from J, with 8 bases between. This CDR3 is built from 14 residues. In germline, CDR1 is SEHNR, CDR2 FQNEAQ (reference sequence).